The 24 T cell receptor beta chains below were found in one sample sequenced in a study of blood T cells in healthy people across ages. A second PCR, run for 7 to 11 cycles, used a sample-barcoded 5' primer plus a J-beta primer mix. TCRdb recomputed calls from the 5' RACE reads with MiXCR, one row per CDR3 protein. Altogether 1.5 million to 2 million distinct CDR3 sequences are present, approximately 50% being singletons, with the ten largest covering about 2.1%. The source material was blood. The receptors originated from a woman between 40 and 55 years old in good health.

The rearrangement joins TRBV6-1 to TRBJ2-7; D is possibly TRBD1 or TRBD2 (6 bases each). CDR1 and CDR2 from the germline V gene are MNHNS and SASEGT. V was trimmed by 6 bases and J by 6 bases, leaving 15 bases between them. This CDR3 has 13 amino acids. The CDR3 bases are TGTGCCAGCAGGAAATTCAGGGGAGGCGAGCAGTACTTC. It yields the protein CASRKFRGGEQYF.

About this clonotype itself: With a much larger clone just one base away, this may be a read error. The chain links TRBV14 to TRBJ2-7, with a possible D match to TRBD2 (6 bases). Germline-derived CDR1 and CDR2 are SGHDN and FVKESK. The V end lost 0 bases, the J end lost 7 bases, and 19 bases lay between the germline ends. The CDR3 loop spans 16 amino acids. As DNA, the CDR3 is TGTGCCAGCAGCCAAGACCCGGGGGACGCCTACAATGAGCAGTACTTC. Translating it yields CASSQDPGDAYNEQYF.

The chain is built from TRBV20-1 and TRBJ2-3; the D is unclear. V shed 6 bases and J shed 1 base, with 17 bases lying between them. CDR3 length equals 15 residues. Germline lookup yields CDR1 DFQATT and CDR2 SNEGSKA (reference sequence). CDR3 region: CSAILVARGTDTQYF. For the CDR3, the DNA is TGCAGTGCCATCCTCGTGGCTCGGGGCACAGATACGCAGTATTTT.

Only a few counts were recorded for this clonotype. This chain joins TRBV13 and TRBJ2-7; no definite D call. The CDR3 totals 18 residues. Germline-derived CDR1 and CDR2 are PRHDT and FYEKMQ (reference sequence). V shed 5 bases and J shed 1 base, with 24 bases lying between them. As DNA, the CDR3 is TGTGCCAGCAGCCCAAGATCCCGGGCCATCGGAAGGTCCTACGAGCAGTACTTC. Protein: CASSPRSRAIGRSYEQYF.

The CDR3 DNA sequence: TGCGCCAGCAGCCCCTCTTCCGCGTCCCTGGAGCAGTTCTTC. Amino acids: CASSPSSASLEQFF. V gene TRBV5-1 combines with J gene TRBJ2-1; D unresolved. CDR1 is SGHRS and CDR2 is YFSETQ in the germline V gene. This CDR3 comprises 14 residues. With 4 bases removed from V and 10 bases from J, the gap between germline ends came to 18 bases.

A single count supports this clonotype. The V gene is TRBV7-2, the J gene TRBJ2-6, with 10 bases identical to TRBD1. V gave up 7 bases and J gave up 0 bases; unmatched junction bases: 12. CDR3 length: 19 residues. CDR1 and CDR2 (germline): SGHTA, FQGNSA. The CDR3 nucleotides read TGTGCCAGCACGCTATCGACAGGGGGCGGAGTCTCTGGGGCCAACGTCCTGACTTTC. Protein sequence: CASTLSTGGGVSGANVLTF.

This chain joins TRBV6-6 and TRBJ2-5; a possible D gene is TRBD2 (6 bases). This CDR3 is 16 amino acids long. Looked up from germline, CDR1 is MNHNY and CDR2 is SVGAGI (reference sequence). With 2 bases removed from V and 0 bases from J, the gap between germline ends came to 13 bases. CDR3 nucleotides: TGTGCCAGCAGTTACGAGCGGGCAGATTACCAAGAGACCCAGTACTTC. It codes for CASSYERADYQETQYF.

This clonotype was recorded a few times. The chain has TRBV20-1 and TRBJ2-7; 9 bases agree with TRBD2. After removal of 5 bases from V and 4 bases from J, the junction contained 9 bases not matched to a gene. Germline V gives CDR1 DFQATT, CDR2 SNEGSKA (reference sequence). This CDR3 contains 14 residues. DNA of the CDR3: TGCAGTGCTGCCTCCGGACTAGCGAGTTACGAGCAGTACTTC. Encoded protein: CSAASGLASYEQYF.

The sample holds one count of this clonotype. The chain combines TRBV7-2 with TRBJ1-2, with D possibly being TRBD1 (5 bases). In germline, CDR1 is SGHTA, CDR2 FQGNSA. Trimming took off 5 bases at V and 4 bases at J, with 14 bases between the two ends. The CDR3 length is 14 residues. CDR3 DNA: TGTGCCAGCAGCCTACTACAGGTCTTCTATGGCTACACCTTC. Protein: CASSLLQVFYGYTF.

V gene TRBV4-2 combines with J gene TRBJ1-2, with D possibly matching TRBD1 (5 bases). This CDR3 comprises 16 residues. The germline V gene encodes CDR1 LGHNA and CDR2 YNFKEQ. V was cut by 1 base and J by 4 bases, with 16 bases left in between. CDR3 protein: CASSQVPGASLYGYTF. The CDR3 region has the DNA TGTGCCAGCAGCCAAGTCCCTGGGGCGTCTCTCTATGGCTACACCTTC.

This clonotype showed up just a few times. This chain uses TRBV14 with TRBJ2-7; TRBD2 might be the D (5 bases). In germline, CDR1 is SGHDN, CDR2 FVKESK. The CDR3 spans 17 residues. V lost 4 bases and J lost 3, with 22 bases in between. The CDR3 DNA sequence: TGTGCCAGCAGCCCCCGCGGTTTCGGGGTAAGGGACTACGAGCAGTACTTC. Residues: CASSPRGFGVRDYEQYF.

This clonotype has a handful of counts. The genes are TRBV10-3 and TRBJ2-7; 9 nucleotides line up with TRBD1. Trimming at V came to 8 bases and at J to 3 bases, leaving 2 bases not matched to a gene. The V gene's germline CDR1 is ENHRY and CDR2 SYGVKD. This CDR3 is 12 amino acids long. The CDR3 DNA is TGTGCCATCCGGGGACAGGGCTACGAGCAGTACTTC. This encodes CAIRGQGYEQYF.

This clonotype was observed a few times. V is TRBV7-8 and J is TRBJ2-4; tentatively, D is TRBD1 (6 bases). V gave up 5 bases and J gave up 3 bases, with 17 bases separating them. The CDR3 is made up of 16 amino acids. Germline values: CDR1 SGHVS, CDR2 FQNEAQ. The CDR3: CASSPRQAADKNIQYF. In nucleotides, the CDR3 is TGTGCCAGCAGCCCCCGACAGGCCGCGGACAAAAACATTCAGTACTTC.

V gene TRBV20-1 combines with J gene TRBJ2-1; 7 bases are a match to TRBD2. Germline values: CDR1 DFQATT, CDR2 SNEGSKA (reference sequence). V trimming: 0 bases; J trimming: 5 bases; junction bases outside the gene matches: 13. The CDR3 totals 17 residues. For the CDR3, the DNA is TGCAGTGCTAGAGAGTTGGGGTGGGGACTAAGCCACAATGAGCAGTTCTTC. Amino acid sequence: CSARELGWGLSHNEQFF.

This chain uses TRBV5-6 with TRBJ2-1, with D unclear. Trimming took 3 bases from V and 0 from J, leaving 7 bases between them. CDR3 length equals 14 residues. Germline V lookup: CDR1 SGHDT, CDR2 YYEEEE. The CDR3 here is CASSWGVSYNEQFF. The CDR3 DNA reads TGTGCCAGCAGCTGGGGTGTCTCCTACAATGAGCAGTTCTTC.

The J gene is TRBJ2-1, the V gene TRBV9; 7 bases map to TRBD1. CDR3 size: 15 residues. The V gene end was trimmed by 2 bases and the J gene end by 6 bases; junction bases not matched to a gene: 8. Germline V gene lookup returns CDR1 SGDLS and CDR2 YYNGEE. The CDR3, as DNA: TGTGCCAGCAGCGTTGGAGACAGGGTGTCCAATGAGCAGTTCTTC. It specifies CASSVGDRVSNEQFF. The variable domain in full, completed from reference TRBV9 and TRBJ2-1, reads DSGVTQTPKHLITATGQRVTLRCSPRSGDLSVYWYQQSLDQGLQFLIQYYNGEERAKGNILERFSAQQFPDLHSELNLSSLELGDSALYFCASSVGDRVSNEQFFGPGTRLTVL.

V and J are TRBV6-2 or TRBV6-3 and TRBJ2-7; 12 positions match TRBD1. V shed 6 bases and J 4 bases; nucleotides not matched to a gene: 7. Per germline, CDR1 MNHEY and CDR2 SVGEGT. CDR3 length: 15 residues. CDR3 residues: CASRDGTGGAYEQYF. In DNA, the CDR3 is TGTGCCAGCAGAGACGGGACAGGGGGCGCGTACGAGCAGTACTTC.

V gene TRBV7-9 combines with J gene TRBJ1-4; 11 bases fit TRBD1. The CDR3 covers 15 residues. Losses at the gene ends were 5 bases for V and 8 bases for J; bases not matched to a gene: 7. Germline CDR1 reads SEHNR; CDR2 reads FQNEAQ (reference sequence). The DNA of the CDR3 is TGTGCCAGCAGCGAATGGACAGGGGGCAGGGAAAAACTGTTTTTT. It encodes CASSEWTGGREKLFF.

V and J are TRBV20-1 and TRBJ1-4; D remains ambiguous. V gave up 2 bases and J gave up 4 bases, with 8 bases separating them. This CDR3 is built from 13 residues. The germline V gene encodes CDR1 DFQATT and CDR2 SNEGSKA (reference sequence). The CDR3 protein is CSARRGFNEKLFF. CDR3 in DNA: TGCAGTGCTAGACGAGGATTTAATGAAAAACTGTTTTTT.

The rearrangement joins TRBV7-2 to TRBJ1-2, with unresolved D. V was clipped by 5 bases and J by 6 bases, with 13 bases between them. The germline V gene encodes CDR1 SGHTA and CDR2 FQGNSA. The CDR3 is 13 residues long. In DNA, the CDR3 is TGTGCCAGCAGCCCGGTCGGAATGGATGGCTACACCTTC. Encoded protein: CASSPVGMDGYTF.

The J gene is TRBJ2-4, the V gene TRBV7-2, with unresolved D. CDR1 and CDR2 (germline): SGHTA, FQGNSA. The CDR3 length is 13 residues. Trimming left V 6 bases short and J 4 bases short, with 10 bases between. The CDR3 coding sequence is TGTGCCAGCAGGGCAGTAACTAAAAACATTCAGTACTTC. The encoded protein is CASRAVTKNIQYF.

V and J are TRBV18 and TRBJ2-7, with D possibly TRBD1 on 5 matching bases. The CDR3 length is 15 residues. Germline V gene lookup returns CDR1 KGHSH and CDR2 LQKENI. V was clipped by 3 bases and J by 3 bases, with 15 bases between them. The CDR3 reads CASSPTGTTHYEQYF. The CDR3 coding sequence is TGTGCCAGCTCACCTACAGGCACGACCCACTACGAGCAGTACTTC.

The DNA for the CDR3 is TGTGCCAGCACCTTGGGACTCCAAACTAACTATGGCTACACCTTC. It yields the protein CASTLGLQTNYGYTF. The chain is built from TRBV12-3 or TRBV12-4 and TRBJ1-2, with D tentatively TRBD1 (5 bases). V lost 7 bases and J 0 bases, leaving 15 bases between the germline ends. The CDR3 length is 15 residues.

The chain links TRBV15 to TRBJ2-5; the D gene is possibly TRBD1 (6 bases). This CDR3 comprises 14 residues. Germline CDR1 LNHNV, CDR2 YYDKDF (reference sequence). Trimming took 2 bases from V and 5 from J, leaving 12 bases between them. The CDR3 loop reads CATSRSQGRETQYF. The CDR3 coding sequence is TGTGCCACCAGCAGATCACAGGGTCGCGAGACCCAGTACTTC.